One and the same sample provided the 26 T cell receptor beta chains below, sequenced in a study of blood T cells in healthy people across ages. Together with a sample-barcoded 5' primer, a J-beta primer mix was included in a second PCR lasting about 7 to 11 cycles. MiXCR, run by TCRdb on the 5' RACE reads, gives a single entry per CDR3 protein. The sample has around 1,900,000 distinct CDR3 sequences, about two fifths seen once. Source material: blood. The source is a human donor in good health.

This chain joins TRBV12-3 or TRBV12-4 and TRBJ1-5, with D unresolved. The V and J ends lost 7 bases and 5 bases respectively, with 12 bases between them. CDR3 length: 13 residues. The CDR3 loop reads CASTWEEDQPQHF. The CDR3 nucleotides are TGTGCCAGCACCTGGGAGGAGGATCAGCCCCAGCATTTT.

This clonotype was observed once. A much larger clone lies a single base off, so this may be a read error. This chain links TRBV29-1 with TRBJ2-3; a weak D match, TRBD1 (6 bases). V lost 5 bases and J lost 6, with 15 bases in between. This CDR3 comprises 13 residues. The germline gives CDR1 SQVTM, CDR2 ANQGSEA. CDR3 coding DNA: TGCAGCGTTTGGGACGGGGACATGGATACGCAGTATTTT. Residues: CSVWDGDMDTQYF.

This sequence joins TRBV28 and TRBJ2-3, with 15 positions matching TRBD2. V shed 4 bases, J shed 12 bases, and the junction held 11 bases outside the gene matches. CDR1 and CDR2 from the germline V gene are MDHEN and SYDVKM. The CDR3 contains 16 residues. CDR3 residues: CASSWGSGLAGGQQYF. The CDR3 DNA reads as TGTGCCAGCAGTTGGGGATCCGGACTAGCGGGGGGGCAACAGTATTTT.

This rearrangement joins TRBV9 to TRBJ1-2, with D uncertain. Germline V lookup: CDR1 SGDLS, CDR2 YYNGEE. The CDR3 has 13 residues. Trimming took 1 base from V and 7 from J, leaving 11 bases between them. The CDR3 sequence: CASSVIPPVGYTF. The CDR3 nucleotides read TGTGCCAGCAGCGTAATTCCCCCAGTTGGCTACACCTTC.

This clonotype was detected ten times or more. This chain joins TRBV7-8 and TRBJ2-3; D is uncertain. Germline V gene lookup returns CDR1 SGHVS and CDR2 FQNEAQ. This CDR3 contains 15 residues. V gave up 4 bases and J gave up 10 bases, with 21 bases separating them. CDR3 loop: CASSSVPVALTAQYF. Written as DNA, the CDR3 is TGTGCCAGCAGCTCAGTACCTGTCGCCCTCACGGCGCAGTATTTT.

In this sample, this clonotype turned up a few times. V is TRBV24-1 and J is TRBJ1-2; 8 nucleotides agree with TRBD1. The CDR3 is 17 amino acids. Germline trimming cut 2 bases from V and 5 bases from J; bases unmatched to any gene: 12. Germline assignment: CDR1 KGHDR and CDR2 SFDVKD. The CDR3 sequence is CATSDSPTGDPPYGYTF. The CDR3 DNA is TGTGCCACCAGTGATTCACCGACAGGGGATCCGCCTTATGGCTACACCTTC.

This clonotype occurred a few times. The chain is built from TRBV10-3 and TRBJ1-5; D remains ambiguous. Germline V gene data show CDR1 as ENHRY and CDR2 as SYGVKD. The CDR3 extends over 14 amino acids. Trimming stripped 4 bases from V and 6 bases from J, with 13 bases between. The DNA of the CDR3 is TGTGCCATCAGTGGAGGGTCCTGGGGTCAGCCCCAGCATTTT. Translating gives CAISGGSWGQPQHF.

The DNA for the CDR3 is TGTGCCAGCAGTTTCCGAGTCTCGCCGAGTATCGACTACTACAATGAGCAGTTCTTC. It yields the protein CASSFRVSPSIDYYNEQFF. The chain couples TRBV12-3 or TRBV12-4 to TRBJ2-1, with D tentatively TRBD2 (5 bases). V was cut by 3 bases and J by 3 bases, with 24 bases left in between. This CDR3 has 19 amino acids.

This clonotype turned up a few times. The chain recombines TRBV27 with TRBJ2-3, with D unclear. This CDR3 is 16 amino acids long. Germline V gene sequence: CDR1 MNHEY, CDR2 SMNVEV (reference sequence). Trimming stripped 5 bases from V and 1 base from J, with 16 bases between. This CDR3 reads CASSLRTVTGTDTQYF. The CDR3 coding sequence is TGTGCCAGCAGTCTCCGGACGGTTACAGGCACAGATACGCAGTATTTT.

The gene calls are TRBV29-1 and TRBJ2-5; D may be TRBD1 or TRBD2 (6 bases each). CDR1 is SQVTM, CDR2 ANQGSEA, per germline. Trimming stripped 3 bases from V and 2 bases from J, with 10 bases between. The CDR3 sequence is 13 residues long. CDR3 protein: CSVDEGGQETQYF. Here the CDR3 DNA reads TGCAGCGTTGATGAAGGGGGGCAAGAGACCCAGTACTTC.

V is TRBV7-2 and J is TRBJ2-3; no definite D call. The CDR3 loop spans 16 amino acids. Per the germline V gene, CDR1 is SGHTA and CDR2 is FQGNSA. V was trimmed by 2 bases and J by 2 bases, leaving 14 bases between them. The CDR3 loop is CASSLTFGRHTDTQYF. The CDR3 nucleotides are TGTGCCAGCAGCTTAACCTTTGGGCGGCACACAGATACGCAGTATTTT.

This clonotype was picked up a small number of times. V usage is TRBV20-1 and J usage is TRBJ1-2, with no clear D. V was cut by 0 bases and J by 3 bases, with 11 bases left in between. Per the germline V gene, CDR1 is DFQATT and CDR2 is SNEGSKA (reference sequence). The CDR3 spans 14 residues. The chain's CDR3 is CSARDVPGHYGYTF. The CDR3 DNA follows: TGCAGTGCTAGAGATGTTCCAGGACACTATGGCTACACCTTC.

The chain employs TRBV28 and TRBJ2-7; D is possibly TRBD1 or TRBD2 (5 bases each). This CDR3 region has 16 residues. V lost 3 bases to trimming and J lost 0 bases, with 15 bases between them. The V gene's germline CDR1 is MDHEN and CDR2 SYDVKM. The CDR3 bases are TGTGCCAGCAGTTTTGATCGGGCAGGGAGCTCCTACGAGCAGTACTTC. This sequence encodes CASSFDRAGSSYEQYF.

The rearrangement joins TRBV18 to TRBJ1-4; no clear D gene. The CDR3 sequence is 14 residues long. The germline V and J ends were trimmed by 8 bases and 5 bases, with 15 bases remaining between them. Germline CDR1 reads KGHSH; CDR2 reads LQKENI. The CDR3 DNA reads TGTGCCAGCCCCCCTGGGAATCAGAATGAAAAACTGTTTTTT. The encoded protein is CASPPGNQNEKLFF.

This clonotype was recorded a few times. This chain connects TRBV3-1 to TRBJ1-1, with D possibly being TRBD1 (6 bases). CDR1 LGHDT and CDR2 YNNKEL come from the germline V gene (reference sequence). V was trimmed by 4 bases and J by 5 bases, leaving 14 bases between them. The CDR3 runs to 14 residues. CDR3 nucleotides: TGTGCCAGCAGCCCAGTGGGGGCGGGGACTGAAGCTTTCTTT. This encodes CASSPVGAGTEAFF.

This clonotype showed up just once. The chain is built from TRBV12-3 or TRBV12-4 and TRBJ1-1; D ambiguous. The CDR3 covers 16 residues. The ends were cut back, 0 bases at V and 8 bases at J, with 19 bases in the middle. The chain's CDR3 is CASSLAEGLGPMEAFF. In DNA, the CDR3 is TGTGCCAGCAGTTTAGCGGAGGGATTGGGCCCTATGGAAGCTTTCTTT.

This chain links TRBV7-9 with TRBJ1-5; D call uncertain. Germline lookup yields CDR1 SEHNR and CDR2 FQNEAQ (reference sequence). CDR3 length equals 13 residues. Deletions cut 6 bases from V and 9 bases from J, with 15 bases between. Here the CDR3 DNA reads TGTGCCAGCAGACAGTCCTCCGATCGGCCCCAGCATTTT. This gives the protein CASRQSSDRPQHF.

The genes are TRBV12-3 or TRBV12-4 and TRBJ2-2, with 7 bases lining up with TRBD1. Trimming cost V 6 bases and J 4 bases; bases outside gene matches: 8. The length of the CDR3 is 15 residues. The CDR3 here is CASSYRGWGTGELFF. CDR3 sequence (DNA): TGTGCCAGCAGCTACAGGGGATGGGGCACCGGGGAGCTGTTTTTT.

The V call is TRBV11-2, the J call TRBJ1-3; D gene ambiguous. Germline-derived CDR1 and CDR2 are SGHAT and FQNNGV. Trimming pared 1 base from V and 1 base from J, leaving 5 bases between. The CDR3 covers 14 residues. The CDR3 loop is CASSLGMSGNTIYF. The CDR3 DNA reads as TGTGCCAGCAGCTTAGGGATGTCTGGAAACACCATATATTTT.

J is TRBJ1-2 and V is TRBV7-2; TRBD1 agrees at 11 bases. Per germline, CDR1 SGHTA and CDR2 FQGNSA. The junction had 6 bases not matched to a gene; V was cut back by 4 bases and J by 5 bases. There are 15 residues in the CDR3. The CDR3 DNA follows: TGTGCCAGCAGCTCAAGGACAGGGGGCTGGTATGGCTACACCTTC. Protein product: CASSSRTGGWYGYTF.

The chain couples TRBV20-1 to TRBJ1-2; D is ambiguous. Germline V gene data show CDR1 as DFQATT and CDR2 as SNEGSKA (reference sequence). V was pared by 5 bases and J by 4 bases, with 14 bases between. The CDR3 is 13 residues long. The CDR3 coding sequence is TGCAGTGCTGTCATCCCCGGGATCTATGGCTACACCTTC. Amino acids: CSAVIPGIYGYTF.

The V and J genes are TRBV20-1 and TRBJ1-2; no reliable D call. Germline V lookup: CDR1 DFQATT, CDR2 SNEGSKA (reference sequence). The V and J ends lost 0 bases and 6 bases respectively, with 17 bases between them. There are 15 residues in the CDR3. CDR3 coding DNA: TGCAGTGCTAGAGATATCGAGTGGCCTCCGGATGGCTACACCTTC. Translating it yields CSARDIEWPPDGYTF.

The genes are TRBV7-2 and TRBJ2-5; the match to TRBD1 covers 8 bases. This CDR3 has 14 amino acids. Looked up from germline, CDR1 is SGHTA and CDR2 is FQGNSA. V dropped 5 bases and J dropped 4; count of bases not matched to a gene: 6. This CDR3 is CASSHTTGVETQYF. In DNA form, the CDR3 reads TGTGCCAGCAGCCATACGACAGGGGTAGAGACCCAGTACTTC.

The J gene is TRBJ1-4, the V gene TRBV20-1; TRBD1 matches at 7 bases. CDR1 and CDR2 (germline): DFQATT, SNEGSKA (reference sequence). The CDR3 has 14 residues. Germline trimming cut 2 bases from V and 6 bases from J; bases unmatched to any gene: 6. The CDR3 DNA is TGCAGTGCTAGAATGAACGGACAGGATGAAAAACTGTTTTTT. This gives the protein CSARMNGQDEKLFF.

The chain is built from TRBV6-2 or TRBV6-3 and TRBJ2-1, with TRBD1 as a possible D gene (6 bases). Between the trimmed V and J ends, which lost 7 bases and 3 bases, there was a span of 28 bases. The germline CDR1 and CDR2 sequences are MNHEY and SVGEGT. The CDR3 loop spans 19 amino acids. CDR3 region: CASTTNPTNPGHLYNEQFF. The DNA for the CDR3 is TGTGCCAGCACTACTAACCCGACAAATCCGGGACACCTCTACAATGAGCAGTTCTTC.

This clonotype was counted at least ten times. The chain links TRBV20-1 to TRBJ2-3; tentatively, D is TRBD2 (5 bases). Between the trimmed V and J ends, which lost 2 bases and 14 bases, there was a span of 17 bases. The CDR3 runs to 12 residues. Germline CDR1 and CDR2: DFQATT and SNEGSKA (reference sequence). As DNA, the CDR3 is TGCAGTGCTAGACTCCTTAGGACCGGGGTGTATTTT. It encodes CSARLLRTGVYF.